The T cell receptor (beta chain) described here comes from a study of graft-versus-host responses after intestinal transplantation. Study-level information: Transplant recipients had multivisceral, liver-intestinal, or isolated intestinal grafts. The study, taken as a whole, reports: Some patients had graft-donor T cell macrochimerism. In their allografts, the ratios of graft-versus-host to host-versus-graft T cell clones were high.

Regarding this clone: Its antigen is still unknown.

Assay used: immunoSEQ multiplex PCR; TCRdb lists only in-frame clones, some missing. This sample has nearly 20,000 clones, with approximately 86% found just once. Germline CDR1 reads SEHNR; CDR2 reads FQNEAQ (reference sequence). Trimming took 4 bases from V and 4 from J; bases not matched to a gene: 7. This CDR3 has 15 amino acids. The rearrangement links TRBV7-9 to TRBJ2-5; 9 bases agree with TRBD2. Sequenced material: PBMCs, taken around 230 days after intestinal transplant. This sequence was found in a human patient who received an intestinal transplant, so some T cells may come from the graft donor. The CDR3 here is CASSSRRGGGETQYF. The CDR3 DNA reads TGTGCCAGCAGCTCTCGGCGGGGGGGTGGAGAGACCCAGTACTTC.